These T cell receptor beta chains were read from a single sample in a study of blood T cell repertoires in COVID-19. Sequencing was performed with immunoSEQ multiplex PCR; in TCRdb, only in-frame clones are kept and a portion is missing. Found here are 100,000 to 150,000 clones, approximately 83% of them singletons; the top ten hold over 25%. Sequenced input: peripheral blood. These TCRs come from a woman over 75 with acute or convalescent COVID-19. The CDR3 runs from the conserved cysteine through the conserved F or W. The D gene is left open where the match is weak. Rows may omit the clone size; those that give it use once, few, many or a size class.

TRBV13	TRBJ2-3	-	-	CASSLGAWGGTDTQYF	TGTGCCAGCAGCTTAGGGGCTTGGGGGGGCACAGATACGCAGTATTTT
TRBV6-5	TRBJ1-1	-	-	CASSYWPGERAFF	TGTGCCAGCAGTTACTGGCCAGGGGAGAGGGCTTTCTTT
TRBV11-3	TRBJ2-2	-	-	CASSLGRNTGELFF	TGTGCCAGCAGCTTGGGCAGAAACACCGGGGAGCTGTTTTTT
TRBV4-1	TRBJ1-6	-	TRBD1	CASSNQRQGLGSPLHF	TGCGCCAGCAGCAATCAACGACAGGGTCTTGGATCACCCCTCCACTTT
TRBV7-2	TRBJ2-5	-	-	CASSSLIETQYF	TGTGCCAGCAGCTCCCTTATAGAGACCCAGTACTTC
TRBV2	TRBJ1-6	few	TRBD1	CASSEWGRQGDSPLHF	TGTGCCAGCAGTGAATGGGGGAGACAGGGGGATTCACCCCTCCACTTT
TRBV6-2/TRBV6-3	TRBJ1-1	-	-	CASSWGRTTEAFF	TGTGCCAGCAGCTGGGGGCGGACCACTGAAGCTTTCTTT
TRBV7-8	TRBJ1-2	-	-	CASSNSLNYGYTF	TGTGCCAGCAGCAACAGTTTAAACTATGGCTACACCTTC
TRBV5-1	TRBJ2-2	-	TRBD2	CASSSPTSDLRNTGELFF	TGCGCCAGCAGCTCGCCGACTAGCGACCTCCGGAACACCGGGGAGCTGTTTTTT
TRBV29-1	TRBJ1-1	-	-	CSVTTDRTRVGAFF	TGCAGCGTCACCACCGACAGGACCCGAGTTGGGGCTTTCTTT
TRBV3-1/TRBV3-2	TRBJ1-6	-	TRBD1	CASSLRGGTGVIRSPLHF	TGTGCCAGCAGCCTCCGAGGCGGGACAGGGGTTATTAGGTCACCCCTCCACTTT
TRBV20-1	TRBJ1-2	-	-	CSAPAGYGYTF	TGCAGTGCCCCAGCAGGGTATGGCTACACCTTC
TRBV5-5	TRBJ2-5	-	TRBD1	CASSKGAQETQYF	TGTGCCAGCAGCAAGGGGGCCCAAGAGACCCAGTACTTC
TRBV27	TRBJ1-2	-	-	CASRPETDNYGYTF	TGTGCCAGCAGACCCGAGACAGATAACTATGGCTACACCTTC
TRBV5-5	TRBJ1-4	once	-	CASSFGPTNEKLFF	TGTGCCAGCAGCTTCGGTCCAACTAATGAAAAACTGTTTTTT
TRBV5-1	TRBJ1-4	-	TRBD1	CASSPGTGAEKLFF	TGCGCCAGCAGCCCCGGGACAGGGGCAGAGAAACTGTTTTTT
TRBV5-5	TRBJ1-2	few	TRBD1	CASSYGGTGFNYGYTF	TGTGCCAGCAGTTACGGGGGGACAGGGTTCAACTATGGCTACACCTTC
TRBV27	TRBJ2-3	-	TRBD2	CASSGLAGFTDTQYF	TGTGCCAGCAGTGGACTAGCGGGGTTCACAGATACGCAGTATTTT
TRBV6-2/TRBV6-3	TRBJ2-7	few	TRBD2	CASSYGYAGGSYEQYF	TGTGCCAGCAGTTACGGGTACGCGGGGGGCTCCTACGAGCAGTACTTC
TRBV5-4	TRBJ1-2	-	TRBD1	CASSFDRGVGYTF	TGTGCCAGCAGCTTTGACAGGGGGGTTGGCTACACCTTC
TRBV6-5	TRBJ1-6	-	-	CASGGNSPLHF	TGTGCCAGCGGGGGGAATTCACCCCTCCACTTT
TRBV11-3	TRBJ2-3	-	-	CASSLSLAADTQYF	TGTGCCAGCAGCTTAAGCCTAGCAGCAGATACGCAGTATTTT
TRBV5-6	TRBJ2-4	-	-	CASSSGPNIQYF	TGTGCCAGCAGCTCAGGGCCAAACATTCAGTACTTC
TRBV6-5	TRBJ1-2	-	-	CASSYSSQGGLDGYTF	TGTGCCAGCAGTTACTCGAGTCAGGGAGGGCTCGATGGCTACACCTTC
TRBV12-3/TRBV12-4	TRBJ1-1	few	-	CASSVFGGTEAFF	TGTGCCAGCAGTGTTTTCGGGGGCACTGAAGCTTTCTTT
TRBV5-4	TRBJ1-4	-	-	CASSRGPSNEKLFF	TGTGCCAGCAGCCGCGGGCCCAGTAATGAAAAACTGTTTTTT
TRBV19	TRBJ2-1	medium-sized	-	CASRRTHFRRNEQFF	TGTGCCAGTCGAAGGACTCATTTCAGGAGGAATGAGCAGTTCTTC
TRBV16	TRBJ1-2	-	-	CASSQSTGNYGYTF	TGTGCCAGCAGCCAATCGACAGGCAACTATGGCTACACCTTC
TRBV28	TRBJ2-2	-	-	CASSFQGSAGELFF	TGTGCCAGCAGTTTCCAGGGTTCGGCCGGGGAGCTGTTTTTT
TRBV4-2	TRBJ1-4	-	-	CASSPDREKLFF	TGTGCCAGCAGCCCTGACAGGGAAAAACTGTTTTTT
TRBV2	TRBJ2-1	-	-	CASSEVGLEQFF	TGTGCCAGCAGTGAAGTTGGGCTAGAGCAGTTCTTC
TRBV19	TRBJ1-2	once	TRBD1	CASTPEGQIYGYTF	TGTGCCAGTACCCCTGAGGGACAGATCTATGGCTACACCTTC
TRBV28	TRBJ1-5	-	TRBD1	CASRAGQVGQPQHF	TGTGCCAGCAGGGCAGGACAGGTCGGTCAGCCCCAGCATTTT
TRBV5-1	TRBJ2-2	-	-	CASSFSGQSDTGELFF	TGCGCCAGCAGCTTCTCAGGACAGTCGGACACCGGGGAGCTGTTTTTT
TRBV7-2	TRBJ1-2	once	-	CASSIDRNYGYTF	TGTGCCAGCAGTATCGACAGGAACTATGGCTACACCTTC
TRBV10-3	TRBJ1-2	-	-	CATRGEGQRGYTF	TGTGCCACTCGCGGCGAGGGCCAGCGCGGCTACACCTTC
TRBV18	TRBJ1-1	-	-	CASSRLQGRTEAFF	TGTGCCAGCTCACGCTTACAGGGACGGACTGAAGCTTTCTTT
TRBV9	TRBJ1-1	-	-	CASSVAGGEAFF	TGTGCCAGCAGCGTAGCGGGGGGTGAAGCTTTCTTT